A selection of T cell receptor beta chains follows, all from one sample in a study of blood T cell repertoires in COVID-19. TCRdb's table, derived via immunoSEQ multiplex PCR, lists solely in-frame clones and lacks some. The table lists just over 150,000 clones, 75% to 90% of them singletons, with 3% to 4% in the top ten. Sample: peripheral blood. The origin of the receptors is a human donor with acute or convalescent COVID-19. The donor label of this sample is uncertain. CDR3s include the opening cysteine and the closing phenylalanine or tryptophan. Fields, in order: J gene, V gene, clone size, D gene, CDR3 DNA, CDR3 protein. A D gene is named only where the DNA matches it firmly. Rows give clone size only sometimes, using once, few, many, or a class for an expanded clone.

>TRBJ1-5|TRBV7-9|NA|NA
TGTGCCAGCAGCTTAGGGCAGGGCGATCAGCCCCAGCATTTT
CASSLGQGDQPQHF
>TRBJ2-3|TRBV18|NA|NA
TGTGCCAGCACTCGGACAGCCGGAAATACGCAGTATTTT
CASTRTAGNTQYF
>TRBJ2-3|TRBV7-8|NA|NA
TGTGCCAGCAGCTTATTAGTCGGGGTAGATACGCAGTATTTT
CASSLLVGVDTQYF
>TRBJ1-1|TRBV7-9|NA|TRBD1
TGTGCCAGCAGCGGAACAGGGGCCTCAAGGGACACTGAAGCTTTCTTT
CASSGTGASRDTEAFF
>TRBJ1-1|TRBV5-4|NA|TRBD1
TGTGCCAGCAGCCATGAACTTCGAGGGGGCCCGAACACTGAAGCTTTCTTT
CASSHELRGGPNTEAFF
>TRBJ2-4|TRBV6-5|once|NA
TGTGCCAGCAGTTACACCAACAGCGCCAAAAACATTCAGTACTTC
CASSYTNSAKNIQYF
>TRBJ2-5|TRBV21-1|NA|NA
TGTGCCAGCAGCCCGACAGCCCACCCGAAAGAGACCCAGTACTTC
CASSPTAHPKETQYF
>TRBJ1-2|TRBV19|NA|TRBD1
TGTGCCAGCGAGACGGGACAGGGGACCCTACATGACGGCTACACCTTC
CASETGQGTLHDGYTF
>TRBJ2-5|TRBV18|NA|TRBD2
TGTGCCAGCTCACCACGGGGACTAGCCGCGGAGACCCAGTACTTC
CASSPRGLAAETQYF
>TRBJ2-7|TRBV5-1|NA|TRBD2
TGCGCCAGCAGCTTGGCCCTGACTAGCGGGGGACCCTACGAGCAGTACTTC
CASSLALTSGGPYEQYF
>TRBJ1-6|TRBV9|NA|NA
TGTGCCAGCAGTTTCGGACAGCTCAGCTCCTATAATTCACCCCTCCACTTT
CASSFGQLSSYNSPLHF
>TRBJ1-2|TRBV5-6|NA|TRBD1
TGTGCCAGCAGCCAATTTAAAAGACAGGGCCTCATCGGCTCTTATGGCTACACCTTC
CASSQFKRQGLIGSYGYTF
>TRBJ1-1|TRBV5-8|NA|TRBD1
TGTGCCAGCAGCTGGGACAGGGTCAGCACTGAAGCTTTCTTT
CASSWDRVSTEAFF
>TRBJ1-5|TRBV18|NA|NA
TGTGCCAGCTCAACAGACACGGGCAATCAGCCCCAGCATTTT
CASSTDTGNQPQHF
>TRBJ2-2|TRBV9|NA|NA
TGTGCCAGCAGCCCTCAGGGCGGGGGCCCCCTTTACACCGGGGAGCTGTTTTTT
CASSPQGGGPLYTGELFF
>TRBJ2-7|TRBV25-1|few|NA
TGTGCCAGCAGTGAGGTTATGACTTCCCACGAGCAGTACTTC
CASSEVMTSHEQYF
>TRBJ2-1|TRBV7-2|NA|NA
TGTGCCAGCAGTTTGAAAACCCACGGGGGGCTGAATGAGCAGTTCTTC
CASSLKTHGGLNEQFF
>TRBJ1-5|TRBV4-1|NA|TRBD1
TGCGCCAGCAGCCGCGGACAGGGGGTAACTGGGAGTCAGCCCCAGCATTTT
CASSRGQGVTGSQPQHF
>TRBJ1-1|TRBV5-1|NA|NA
TGCGCCAGCAGCTTTAATTCAGGGAACACTGAAGCTTTCTTT
CASSFNSGNTEAFF
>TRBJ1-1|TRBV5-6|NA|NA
TGTGCCAGCAGCGGGTTCCCAGCGAGGAACACTGAAGCTTTCTTT
CASSGFPARNTEAFF
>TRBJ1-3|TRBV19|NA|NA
TGTGCCTGCGAAGCCGAGGACAGCCGAAACACCATATATTTT
CACEAEDSRNTIYF